Shown below are 2 T cell receptor beta chains from a single sample sequenced in a study of identifying expanded T cells in peripheral blood. TCRdb's table, derived via immunoSEQ multiplex PCR, lists solely in-frame clones and lacks some. Counted here are 110,000 or so clones, around 90% occurring once; the ten biggest clones make up approximately 8%. The sequenced sample was blood. The source of these receptors is a person aged 18 to 70 in good health.

J is TRBJ2-1 and V is TRBV5-1; maybe TRBD2 (6 bases). Deletions cut 0 bases from V and 8 bases from J, with 18 bases between. The CDR3 is made up of 16 amino acids. Germline assignment: CDR1 SGHRS and CDR2 YFSETQ. The CDR3 loop is CASSLGPSVGWHEQFF. The DNA of the CDR3 is TGCGCCAGCAGCTTGGGTCCTAGCGTGGGCTGGCATGAGCAGTTCTTC.

The chain carries TRBV6-6 and TRBJ2-5, with TRBD2 matching 8 bases. With V trimmed by 7 bases and J by 14 bases, 15 bases remained unmatched. Per the germline V gene, CDR1 is MNHNY and CDR2 is SVGAGI (reference sequence). The CDR3 runs to 13 residues. CDR3 region: CASTPEGLGWKYF. In DNA form, the CDR3 reads TGTGCCAGCACCCCAGAGGGACTAGGGTGGAAATACTTC.